The 26 T cell receptor beta chains reported below all come from one sample, sequenced in a study of T-cell memory formation after mild COVID-19. TCRdb analysed the 5' RACE reads with MiXCR anew, one entry per CDR3 protein. In the table there are roughly 89,000 distinct CDR3 sequences, roughly an eighth of which are singletons. The sample taken for sequencing was PBMCs or a T cell subset sorted from them (not recorded which). The receptor set was obtained from an adult woman who had mild COVID-19 (a few samples of this study predate the infection). Cell type and time point are not known.

The rearrangement uses TRBV4-3 and TRBJ2-7; no clear D. CDR1 is LGHNA and CDR2 is YSLEER in the germline V gene. V lost 0 bases, J lost 3 bases, and 9 bases lay in between. This CDR3 contains 14 residues. In DNA, the CDR3 is TGCGCCAGCAGCCAAGATCGTAGCCTCTACGAGCAGTACTTC. Amino acids: CASSQDRSLYEQYF.

The rearrangement links TRBV20-1 to TRBJ2-7; D ambiguous. Germline V gene sequence: CDR1 DFQATT, CDR2 SNEGSKA (reference sequence). This CDR3 is built from 12 residues. V lost 5 bases to trimming and J lost 1 base, with 9 bases between them. The CDR3 sequence: CSAGTASYEQYF. The CDR3 DNA follows: TGCAGTGCTGGCACTGCTTCCTACGAGCAGTACTTC.

This chain connects TRBV7-9 to TRBJ1-2; possible D gene TRBD1, 6 bases. Trimming took off 4 bases at V and 2 bases at J, with 11 bases between the two ends. CDR1 is SEHNR, CDR2 FQNEAQ, per germline (reference sequence). The CDR3 is made up of 14 amino acids. As DNA, the CDR3 is TGTGCCAGCAGCTCGCGGACAGCGAACTATGGCTACACCTTC. Translated, it gives CASSSRTANYGYTF.

Only a few counts were recorded for this clonotype. The genes are TRBV7-8 and TRBJ2-7, with 13 bases identical to TRBD2. This CDR3 has 16 amino acids. V lost 1 base, J lost 5 bases, and 5 bases stayed unmatched. Looked up from germline, CDR1 is SGHVS and CDR2 is FQNEAQ. Here the CDR3 reads CASSLETSGRAHEQYF. The CDR3 DNA sequence: TGTGCCAGCAGCTTAGAAACTAGCGGGAGGGCCCACGAGCAGTACTTC.

This clonotype was detected a few times. V usage is TRBV24-1 and J usage is TRBJ1-2; a possible D gene is TRBD1 (5 bases). CDR3 length: 14 residues. The germline gives CDR1 KGHDR, CDR2 SFDVKD. Trimming cost V 3 bases and J 8 bases, with 15 bases left between them. CDR3 DNA sequence: TGTGCCACCAGTGATCAAGGTGTAGGGGACGGCTACACCTTC. Translation: CATSDQGVGDGYTF.

The V gene is TRBV5-4, the J gene TRBJ2-3; 11 nucleotides match TRBD2. After removal of 4 bases from V and 8 bases from J, the junction contained 21 bases not matched to a gene. CDR1 SGHNT and CDR2 YYREEE come from the germline V gene (reference sequence). The CDR3 loop spans 19 amino acids. The CDR3 spells CASSQFALSSGRAQGTQYF. CDR3 sequence (DNA): TGTGCCAGCAGCCAATTCGCATTAAGTAGCGGGAGGGCCCAAGGTACGCAGTATTTT.

The chain joins TRBV16 to TRBJ1-5; TRBD1 aligns across 9 bases. The trim removed 5 bases at V and 1 base at J, leaving 3 bases unmatched. From germline, CDR1 is KGHSY and CDR2 FQNENV. The CDR3 covers 15 residues. CDR3 residues: CASSAGQGSNQPQHF. The CDR3 DNA reads TGTGCCAGCAGCGCGGGACAGGGAAGCAATCAGCCCCAGCATTTT.

This clonotype was seen a few times. The rearrangement joins TRBV12-3 or TRBV12-4 to TRBJ2-3; 8 bases agree with TRBD1. Losses at the gene ends were 5 bases for V and 6 bases for J; bases not matched to a gene: 7. The CDR3 consists of 14 residues. CDR3 loop: CASSPRTGIDTQYF. The CDR3 nucleotides read TGTGCCAGCAGTCCCCGGACAGGGATCGATACGCAGTATTTT.

This clonotype was found a few times. DNA of the CDR3: TGTGCCAGCAGCCCGGGACACTACACTGAAGCTTTCTTT. Residues: CASSPGHYTEAFF. V and J are TRBV7-2 and TRBJ1-1; D is possibly TRBD1 (6 bases). This CDR3 is built from 13 residues. The ends were cut back, 5 bases at V and 3 bases at J, with 10 bases in the middle. CDR1 is SGHTA, CDR2 FQGNSA, per germline.

This chain connects TRBV27 to TRBJ2-1; D remains unclear. Between the trimmed V and J ends, which lost 2 bases and 7 bases, there was a span of 12 bases. The CDR3 runs 14 residues. The germline gives CDR1 MNHEY, CDR2 SMNVEV (reference sequence). This CDR3 is CASSLVTPGNEQFF. The CDR3 nucleotides are TGTGCCAGCAGTTTAGTGACTCCCGGTAATGAGCAGTTCTTC.

This chain joins TRBV29-1 and TRBJ2-2; D uncertain. Trimming took off 5 bases at V and 0 bases at J, with 7 bases between the two ends. Germline V gene data show CDR1 as SQVTM and CDR2 as ANQGSEA. The CDR3 sequence is 13 residues long. The CDR3 sequence: CSVFETNTGELFF. The CDR3 DNA is TGCAGCGTTTTTGAAACGAACACCGGGGAGCTGTTTTTT.

This clonotype has just a few counts. This chain connects TRBV2 to TRBJ2-7; the D gene is possibly TRBD1 (6 bases). V lost 2 bases and J 0 bases, leaving 8 bases between the germline ends. CDR1 is SNHLY and CDR2 is FYNNEI in the germline V gene. This CDR3 has 14 residues. The CDR3 sequence: CASSERDNSYEQYF. CDR3 in DNA: TGTGCCAGCAGTGAACGGGACAACTCCTACGAGCAGTACTTC.

The V call is TRBV7-8, the J call TRBJ1-2; D may be TRBD1 (6 bases). Per the germline V gene, CDR1 is SGHVS and CDR2 is FQNEAQ. The CDR3 runs 16 residues. V was clipped by 1 base and J by 3 bases, with 15 bases between them. This CDR3 reads CASSLGLGAPDYGYTF. DNA for the CDR3: TGTGCCAGCAGCTTAGGTTTGGGGGCACCAGACTATGGCTACACCTTC.

This clonotype was detected a few times. The chain has TRBV29-1 and TRBJ1-1; 7 bases map to TRBD1. This CDR3 contains 15 residues. The J segment lost 1 base and the V segment lost 6 bases, leaving 11 bases of the junction unmatched. The germline V gene encodes CDR1 SQVTM and CDR2 ANQGSEA. This chain's CDR3 is CSVYTGQATNTEAFF. The CDR3 DNA sequence: TGCAGCGTCTACACAGGACAGGCTACGAACACTGAAGCTTTCTTT. Drawing the rest from reference TRBV29-1 and TRBJ1-1, the complete variable domain is SAVISQKPSRDICQRGTSLTIQCQVDSQVTMMFWYRQQPGQSLTLIATANQGSEATYESGFVIDKFPISRPNLTFSTLTVSNMSPEDSSIYLCSVYTGQATNTEAFFGQGTRLTVV.

The genes are TRBV5-6 and TRBJ2-7; 8 nucleotides align to TRBD2. Trimming took 3 bases from V and 6 from J; bases not matched to a gene: 14. Germline CDR1 SGHDT, CDR2 YYEEEE. The CDR3 is made up of 16 amino acids. The CDR3: CASSSLAATGGFEQYF. CDR3 in DNA: TGTGCCAGCAGCTCACTAGCGGCGACTGGGGGATTCGAGCAGTACTTC.

In its sample, this clonotype was seen many times. The chain links TRBV7-6 to TRBJ2-1, with 10 nucleotides matching TRBD2. Germline V gene lookup returns CDR1 SGHVS and CDR2 FNYEAQ. V lost 5 bases to trimming and J lost 6 bases; unmatched junction nucleotides: 4. The CDR3 loop spans 14 amino acids. This CDR3 reads CASSPRLAGNEQFF. Here the CDR3 DNA reads TGTGCCAGCAGCCCCCGACTAGCGGGCAATGAGCAGTTCTTC.

In this sample, this clonotype turned up a few times. This chain connects TRBV4-1 to TRBJ1-1; D call uncertain. The CDR3 has 16 residues. Germline V gene data show CDR1 as MGHRA and CDR2 as YSYEKL. V was shortened by 4 bases and J by 1 base, with 16 bases between the two germline ends. The CDR3 DNA is TGCGCCAGCAGCCCGGGTCTCTCCGGAGGGAACACTGAAGCTTTCTTT. This encodes CASSPGLSGGNTEAFF.

The chain combines TRBV7-9 with TRBJ2-3; 8 nucleotides match TRBD2. The V gene end was trimmed by 3 bases and the J gene end by 1 base; junction bases not matched to a gene: 9. Germline CDR1 SEHNR, CDR2 FQNEAQ (reference sequence). The length of the CDR3 is 17 residues. CDR3 protein: CASSFPIAGSGTDTQYF. The CDR3 coding sequence is TGTGCCAGCAGCTTTCCTATAGCGGGATCGGGCACAGATACGCAGTATTTT.

This clonotype is medium-sized. The V gene is TRBV7-8, the J gene TRBJ2-1, with D tentatively TRBD1 or TRBD2 (6 bases each). The CDR3 is made up of 15 amino acids. CDR1 is SGHVS, CDR2 FQNEAQ, per germline. Trimming removed 5 bases at V and 3 bases at J, with 14 bases between. For the CDR3, the DNA is TGTGCCAGCAGCCCGTTGGGGGGCGGCTACAATGAGCAGTTCTTC. Encoded protein: CASSPLGGGYNEQFF.

This clonotype was counted between two and nine times. The V call is TRBV29-1, the J call TRBJ2-3; TRBD1 or TRBD2 may be the D gene (5 bases each). The germline V and J ends were trimmed by 6 bases and 0 bases, with 13 bases remaining between them. This CDR3 has 14 amino acids. Germline V CDR1 and CDR2: SQVTM, ANQGSEA. The CDR3 bases are TGCAGCGTGGGGACCTTAGAAAGCACAGATACGCAGTATTTT. Its translation is CSVGTLESTDTQYF.

This clonotype was seen more than once but under ten times. This chain uses TRBV9 with TRBJ2-1; D remains unclear. From germline, CDR1 is SGDLS and CDR2 YYNGEE. The V and J ends lost 4 bases and 7 bases respectively, with 12 bases between them. This CDR3 comprises 13 residues. The CDR3 reads CASSPRSANEQFF. The CDR3 nucleotides read TGTGCCAGCAGCCCCCGGAGTGCGAATGAGCAGTTCTTC.

This clonotype was observed a handful of times. CDR3 protein: CASSLGWAPEAFF. The CDR3 DNA sequence: TGTGCCAGCAGCTTGGGTTGGGCACCTGAAGCTTTCTTT. V gene TRBV5-6 combines with J gene TRBJ1-1; D is unresolved. Trimming shortened V by 0 bases and J by 6 bases, and 9 bases separated the two germline ends. Germline values: CDR1 SGHDT, CDR2 YYEEEE. CDR3 length equals 13 residues.

This clonotype was counted only a few times. The rearrangement links TRBV11-2 to TRBJ2-7; the match to TRBD2 covers 15 bases. CDR1 and CDR2 from the germline V gene are SGHAT and FQNNGV. The CDR3 runs to 17 residues. Germline trimming cut 5 bases from V and 4 bases from J; bases unmatched to any gene: 9. CDR3 in DNA: TGTGCCAGCAGCGCTAAGGGACTAGCGGGAGGAGGATACGAGCAGTACTTC. Encoded protein: CASSAKGLAGGGYEQYF.

This clonotype was found a few times. The junction does not match germline at one end; this may be a read error. V gene TRBV5-5 combines with J gene TRBJ1-6; 8 nucleotides agree with TRBD1. Germline CDR1 reads SGHKS; CDR2 reads YYEKEE (reference sequence). The CDR3 is made up of 14 amino acids. The CDR3 is CASSLAFGDRLLDF. CDR3 nucleotide sequence: TGTGCCAGCAGCTTGGCTTTCGGGGACAGGCTACTAGACTTT.

J is TRBJ2-7 and V is TRBV4-2; D is unresolved. Trimming pared 0 bases from V and 0 bases from J, leaving 9 bases between. CDR3 length equals 15 residues. In germline, CDR1 is LGHNA, CDR2 YNFKEQ. The CDR3 sequence is CASSQDTELSYEQYF. The CDR3 nucleotides are TGTGCCAGCAGCCAAGACACAGAACTCTCCTACGAGCAGTACTTC.

This clonotype was seen repeatedly, ten times or more. The chain carries TRBV11-2 and TRBJ2-7; no clear D gene. Trimming cost V 2 bases and J 6 bases, with 5 bases left between them. In germline, CDR1 is SGHAT, CDR2 FQNNGV. CDR3 size: 11 residues. The CDR3 DNA reads TGTGCCAGCAGCTTATGGGGCGAGCAGTACTTC. It translates to CASSLWGEQYF.